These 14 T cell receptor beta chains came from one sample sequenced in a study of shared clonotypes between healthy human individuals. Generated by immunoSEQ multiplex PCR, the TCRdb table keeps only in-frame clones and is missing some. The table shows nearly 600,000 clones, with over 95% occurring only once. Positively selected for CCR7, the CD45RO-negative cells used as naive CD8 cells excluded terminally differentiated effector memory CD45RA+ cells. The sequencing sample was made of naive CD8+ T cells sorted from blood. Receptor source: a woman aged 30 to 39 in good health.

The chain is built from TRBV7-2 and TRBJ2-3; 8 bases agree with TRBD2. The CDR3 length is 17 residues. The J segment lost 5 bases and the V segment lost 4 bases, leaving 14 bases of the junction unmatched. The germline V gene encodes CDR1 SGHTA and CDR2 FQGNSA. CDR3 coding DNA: TGTGCCAGCAGCTCGCGGTTTCGGGAGGGCCTCGGAGATACGCAGTATTTT. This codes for CASSSRFREGLGDTQYF.

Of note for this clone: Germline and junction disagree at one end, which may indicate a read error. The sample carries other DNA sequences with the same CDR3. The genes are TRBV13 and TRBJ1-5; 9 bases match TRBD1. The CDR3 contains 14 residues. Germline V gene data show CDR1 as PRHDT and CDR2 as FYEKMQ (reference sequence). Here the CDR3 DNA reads TGTGCCAGCAGCCTAGGGACAGGGTCTCAGCCCCAGCATTTT. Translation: CASSLGTGSQPQHF.

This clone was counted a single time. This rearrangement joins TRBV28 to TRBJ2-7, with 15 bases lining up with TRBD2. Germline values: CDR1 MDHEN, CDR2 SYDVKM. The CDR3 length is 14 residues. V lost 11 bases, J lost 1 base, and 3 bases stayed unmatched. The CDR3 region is CAVGTSGRSYEQYF. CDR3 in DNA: TGTGCCGTGGGGACTAGCGGGAGGTCCTACGAGCAGTACTTC. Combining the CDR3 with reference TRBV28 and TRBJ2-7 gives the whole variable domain DVKVTQSSRYLVKRTGEKVFLECVQDMDHENMFWYRQDPGLGLRLIYFSYDVKMKEKGDIPEGYSVSREKKERFSLILESASTNQTSMYLCAVGTSGRSYEQYFGPGTRLTVT.

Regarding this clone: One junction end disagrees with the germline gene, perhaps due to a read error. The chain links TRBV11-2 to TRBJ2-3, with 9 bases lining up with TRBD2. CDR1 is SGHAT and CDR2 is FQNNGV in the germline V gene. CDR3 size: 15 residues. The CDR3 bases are TGTGCCAGCAGCGGAGCCGGGACTAGCACAAATACGCAGTATTTT. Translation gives CASSGAGTSTNTQYF.

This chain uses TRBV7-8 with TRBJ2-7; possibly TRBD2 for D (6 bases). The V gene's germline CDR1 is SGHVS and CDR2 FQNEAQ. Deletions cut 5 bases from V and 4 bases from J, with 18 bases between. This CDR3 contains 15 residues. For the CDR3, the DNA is TGTGCCAGCAGCCCAAGACGGGACTTCCTATACGAGCAGTACTTC. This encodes CASSPRRDFLYEQYF.

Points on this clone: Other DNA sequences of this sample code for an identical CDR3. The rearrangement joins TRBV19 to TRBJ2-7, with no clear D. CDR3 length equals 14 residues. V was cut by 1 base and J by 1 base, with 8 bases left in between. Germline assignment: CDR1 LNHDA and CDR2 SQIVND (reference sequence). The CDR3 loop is CASSIGAGSYEQYF. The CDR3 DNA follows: TGTGCCAGTAGTATAGGCGCAGGTTCCTACGAGCAGTACTTC.

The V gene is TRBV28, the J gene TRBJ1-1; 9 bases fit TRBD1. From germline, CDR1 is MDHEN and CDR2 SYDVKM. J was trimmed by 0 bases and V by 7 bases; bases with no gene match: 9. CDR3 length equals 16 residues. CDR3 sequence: CASTGTGSRVNTEAFF. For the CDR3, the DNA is TGTGCCAGCACCGGGACAGGGTCTAGGGTGAACACTGAAGCTTTCTTT.

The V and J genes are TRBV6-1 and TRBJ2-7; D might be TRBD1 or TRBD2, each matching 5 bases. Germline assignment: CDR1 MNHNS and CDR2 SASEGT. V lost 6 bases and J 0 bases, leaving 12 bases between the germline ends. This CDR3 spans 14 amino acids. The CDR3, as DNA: TGTGCCAGCAGAACCGGGGACGACTCCTACGAGCAGTACTTC. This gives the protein CASRTGDDSYEQYF.

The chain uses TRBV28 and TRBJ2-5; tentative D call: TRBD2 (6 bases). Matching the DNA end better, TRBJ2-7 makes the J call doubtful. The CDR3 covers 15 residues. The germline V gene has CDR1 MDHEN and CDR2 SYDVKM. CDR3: CASSLGLIRGYEQYF. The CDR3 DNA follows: TGTGCCAGCAGTTTGGGACTTATTCGAGGGTACGAGCAGTACTTC.

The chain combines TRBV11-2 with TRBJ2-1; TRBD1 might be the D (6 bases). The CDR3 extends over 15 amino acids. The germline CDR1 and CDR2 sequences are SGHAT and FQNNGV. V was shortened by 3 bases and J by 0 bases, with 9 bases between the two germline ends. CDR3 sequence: CASSLVGGSYNEQFF. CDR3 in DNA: TGTGCCAGCAGCTTGGTAGGGGGCTCCTACAATGAGCAGTTCTTC.

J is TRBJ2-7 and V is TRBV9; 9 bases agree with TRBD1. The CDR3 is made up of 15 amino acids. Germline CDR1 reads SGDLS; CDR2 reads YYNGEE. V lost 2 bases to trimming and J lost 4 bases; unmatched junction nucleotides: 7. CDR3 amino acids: CASSVETGGLYEQYF. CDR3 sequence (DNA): TGTGCCAGCAGCGTCGAGACAGGGGGACTATACGAGCAGTACTTC.

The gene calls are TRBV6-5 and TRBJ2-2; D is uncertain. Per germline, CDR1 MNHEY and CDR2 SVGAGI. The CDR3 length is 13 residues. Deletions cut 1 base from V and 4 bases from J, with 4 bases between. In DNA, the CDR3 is TGTGCCAGCAGTTACTTTAGCACCGGGGAGCTGTTTTTT. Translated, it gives CASSYFSTGELFF.

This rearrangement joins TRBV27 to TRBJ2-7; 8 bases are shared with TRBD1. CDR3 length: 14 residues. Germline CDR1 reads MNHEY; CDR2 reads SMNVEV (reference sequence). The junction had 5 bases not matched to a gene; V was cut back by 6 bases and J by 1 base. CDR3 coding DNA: TGTGCCAGCAGAAGGACAGGGAAATCCTACGAGCAGTACTTC. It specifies CASRRTGKSYEQYF.

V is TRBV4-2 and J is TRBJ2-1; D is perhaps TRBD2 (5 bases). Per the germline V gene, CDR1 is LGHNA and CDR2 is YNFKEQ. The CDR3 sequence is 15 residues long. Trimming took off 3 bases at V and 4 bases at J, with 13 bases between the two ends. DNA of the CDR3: TGTGCCAGCAGCCAGCTATCGACGGGATACAATGAGCAGTTCTTC. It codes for CASSQLSTGYNEQFF.